This passage covers 10 T cell receptor beta chains from one sample sequenced in a study of blood T cell repertoires in COVID-19. Profiled with immunoSEQ multiplex PCR; TCRdb holds only in-frame clones, not every one. The sample lists fewer than 300,000 clones, around 90% occurring once. Sequencing used peripheral blood. These receptors came from a young man with active or convalescent COVID-19.

V usage is TRBV5-1 and J usage is TRBJ2-7; D is undetermined. The germline CDR1 and CDR2 sequences are SGHRS and YFSETQ. The CDR3 runs 12 residues. V lost 0 bases to trimming and J lost 8 bases, with 9 bases between them. The CDR3 DNA follows: TGCGCCAGCAGCTTGGATGGTGCTAAGCAGTACTTC. Residues: CASSLDGAKQYF.

This clone was detected only once. The DNA for the CDR3 is TGTGCCAGCAGTCTTAGACAGGGTTGGAGCTCCTATAATTCACCCCTCCACTTT. It codes for CASSLRQGWSSYNSPLHF. V and J are TRBV27 and TRBJ1-6; 7 bases match TRBD1. V shed 5 bases, J shed 0 bases, and the junction held 10 bases outside the gene matches. Germline V gives CDR1 MNHEY, CDR2 SMNVEV (reference sequence). The CDR3 length is 18 residues.

The chain couples TRBV19 to TRBJ1-4; 9 positions match TRBD1. There are 13 residues in the CDR3. V trimming: 4 bases; J trimming: 10 bases; junction bases outside the gene matches: 4. CDR1 LNHDA and CDR2 SQIVND come from the germline V gene (reference sequence). The CDR3 loop reads CASSNRGLGKLFF. In nucleotides, the CDR3 is TGTGCCAGTAGTAACAGGGGGCTGGGAAAACTGTTTTTT. The full variable domain, its missing parts supplied by reference TRBV19 and TRBJ1-4, is DGGITQSPKYLFRKEGQNVTLSCEQNLNHDAMYWYRQDPGQGLRLIYYSQIVNDFQKGDIAEGYSVSREKKESFPLTVTSAQKNPTAFYLCASSNRGLGKLFFGSGTQLSVL.

The V gene is TRBV7-2, the J gene TRBJ1-1, with 11 bases lining up with TRBD1. V lost 5 bases to trimming and J lost 12 bases; unmatched junction nucleotides: 5. The germline CDR1 and CDR2 sequences are SGHTA and FQGNSA. This CDR3 is 12 amino acids long. This CDR3 reads CASSQGQGATFF. The CDR3 DNA sequence: TGTGCCAGCAGCCAAGGACAGGGGGCAACTTTCTTT.

This chain links TRBV2 with TRBJ1-1; D gene ambiguous. Trimming shortened V by 7 bases and J by 0 bases, and 12 bases separated the two germline ends. CDR1 is SNHLY, CDR2 FYNNEI, per germline. The CDR3 extends over 14 amino acids. The CDR3 protein is CASKRRSLNTEAFF. The DNA of the CDR3 is TGTGCCAGCAAGAGGAGAAGTTTGAACACTGAAGCTTTCTTT.

This rearrangement joins TRBV7-2 to TRBJ2-2, with 7 bases identical to TRBD1. The CDR3 is 16 amino acids. V was clipped by 6 bases and J by 0 bases; unmatched bases: 7. Germline CDR1 SGHTA, CDR2 FQGNSA. For the CDR3, the DNA is TGTGCCAGCAGGAGAACCGGGACAGCGAACACCGGGGAGCTGTTTTTT. Residues: CASRRTGTANTGELFF. Supplemented by reference TRBV7-2 and TRBJ2-2, the full variable domain reads GAGVSQSPSNKVTEKGKDVELRCDPISGHTALYWYRQSLGQGLEFLIYFQGNSAPDKSGLPSDRFSAERTGGSVSTLTIQRTQQEDSAVYLCASRRTGTANTGELFFGEGSRLTVL.

V is TRBV10-2 and J is TRBJ2-7; 10 bases agree with TRBD1. Germline V gives CDR1 WSHSY, CDR2 SAAADI. CDR3 length: 16 residues. Trimming cost V 1 base and J 2 bases; bases outside gene matches: 5. In nucleotides, the CDR3 is TGCGCCAGCAGTGAGTGGGGGGACAGGGGTGCCTACGAGCAGTACTTC. This codes for CASSEWGDRGAYEQYF.

The chain is built from TRBV6-5 and TRBJ1-1; 9 bases agree with TRBD1. The germline CDR1 and CDR2 sequences are MNHEY and SVGAGI. The length of the CDR3 is 16 residues. After removal of 4 bases from V and 0 bases from J, the junction contained 6 bases not matched to a gene. The CDR3 reads CASSFRTGELNTEAFF. The CDR3 DNA follows: TGTGCCAGCAGTTTTCGGACAGGGGAGCTGAACACTGAAGCTTTCTTT.

On this clone itself: Other DNA sequences of this sample code for an identical CDR3. The chain has TRBV19 and TRBJ2-3; D is possibly TRBD2 (6 bases). V was trimmed by 2 bases and J by 6 bases, leaving 9 bases between them. The CDR3 totals 13 residues. Germline V gives CDR1 LNHDA, CDR2 SQIVND (reference sequence). The CDR3 DNA is TGTGCCAGTAGTATATCCCGGGGGGATACGCAGTATTTT. Its protein product is CASSISRGDTQYF.

This clone was seen just once. V gene TRBV2 combines with J gene TRBJ1-6; a weak D match, TRBD1 (6 bases). There are 16 residues in the CDR3. V lost 3 bases and J lost 5, with 14 bases in between. The germline gives CDR1 SNHLY, CDR2 FYNNEI. The CDR3 is CASSDSQGLDNSPLHF. For the CDR3, the DNA is TGTGCCAGCAGTGATTCACAGGGATTAGATAATTCACCCCTCCACTTT.